The 20 T cell receptor beta chains given below trace back to one sample, sequenced in a study of T cell clonality in common variable immunodeficiency. These receptors lack a known antigen. Findings and limits, study-wide: Common variable immunodeficiency TCR beta sequences reportedly had fewer deletions and N-nucleotide insertions.

Assay used: immunoSEQ multiplex PCR; TCRdb lists only in-frame clones, some missing. Its table lists over 15,000 clones. Specimen: peripheral blood mononuclear cells. The receptors stem from a human donor with common variable immunodeficiency.

A word on this clone: The sequenced fragment ends 3 residues before the CDR3 boundary, so the rest is inferred from the germline J gene. The chain couples TRBV30 to TRBJ1-5; 9 bases match TRBD1. With 1 base clipped from V and 0 bases from J, the junction kept 7 bases outside the gene matches. The germline V gene encodes CDR1 GTSNPN and CDR2 SVGIG (reference sequence). The CDR3 sequence is 17 residues long. The CDR3 is CAWSADRGWNSNQPQHF. The DNA read from the CDR3 is TGTGCCTGGAGTGCGGACAGGGGCTGGAATAGCAATCAGCCC.

With respect to this clone: Read sequence stops 3 residues before the CDR3 end, and the germline J gene provides the missing end. The chain is built from TRBV2 and TRBJ1-1; tentative D call: TRBD1 (5 bases). The CDR3 has 12 residues. The germline V gene has CDR1 SNHLY and CDR2 FYNNEI. Trimming removed 7 bases from V and 3 bases from J, with 9 bases in between. The sequenced part of the CDR3 DNA is TGTGCCAGCACTCTACAGGACACTGAA. As protein: CASTLQDTE. The whole CDR3 is CASTLQDTEAFF.

The CDR3: CASSSGLAGGGFADTQYF. CDR3 DNA, as far as it was read: TGTGCCAGCAGCTCGGGACTAGCGGGGGGAGGGTTTGCAGATACG. The rearrangement uses TRBV7-3 and TRBJ2-3; TRBD2 matches at 15 bases. The CDR3 goes on 3 residues after the read ends, and that part is filled in from the germline J gene. The germline V gene has CDR1 SGHTA and CDR2 FQGTGA. CDR3 length equals 18 residues. V was clipped by 4 bases and J by 4 bases; unmatched bases: 9.

Of note for this clone: The CDR3 is cut off 3 residues early in the read; its end comes from the germline J gene. J is TRBJ1-5 and V is TRBV2; D may be TRBD1 (6 bases). Germline V gene sequence: CDR1 SNHLY, CDR2 FYNNEI. This CDR3 has 13 residues. V lost 10 bases and J lost 3, with 13 bases in between. CDR3 residues: CATSRDNNQPQHF. CDR3 DNA, as far as it was read: TGTGCCACGAGCCGGGACAACAATCAGCCC.

With regard to this clone: The read ends 3 residues early relative to the CDR3; the germline J gene fills the gap. The rearrangement joins TRBV20-1 to TRBJ1-5; TRBD1 agrees at 7 bases. Germline CDR1 DFQATT, CDR2 SNEGSKA (reference sequence). V was pared by 2 bases and J by 0 bases, with 10 bases of the junction left unmatched. This CDR3 comprises 17 residues. The CDR3 region is CSARSRGLPNSNQPQHF. The sequenced CDR3 bases are TGCAGTGCTAGAAGTAGGGGGCTCCCAAATAGCAATCAGCCC.

Concerning this clone: With the read ending 3 residues before the CDR3 end, the germline J gene is used to fill in that end. The genes are TRBV18 and TRBJ1-6, with TRBD1 matching 8 bases. The CDR3 covers 14 residues. V shed 3 bases and J 8 bases; nucleotides not matched to a gene: 3. In germline, CDR1 is KGHSH, CDR2 LQKENI. The part of the CDR3 DNA that was read is TGTGCCAGCTCACCCACAGGGGGTGATTCACCC. It is translated as CASSPTGGDSP. The whole CDR3 is CASSPTGGDSPLHF.

Its frequency marks this clone as medium-sized. The CDR3 region is CASSMGWTGIQETQYF. The DNA read from the CDR3 is TGTGCCAGTAGTATGGGATGGACAGGGATCCAAGAGACC. The chain joins TRBV19 to TRBJ2-5, with 8 positions matching TRBD1. Read data end 3 residues before the CDR3 end; the end is taken from the germline J gene. This CDR3 is 16 amino acids long. From germline, CDR1 is LNHDA and CDR2 SQIVND (reference sequence). The junction had 7 bases not matched to a gene; V was cut back by 3 bases and J by 1 base. The variable domain in full, with the rest retrieved from reference TRBV19 and TRBJ2-5, is DGGITQSPKYLFRKEGQNVTLSCEQNLNHDAMYWYRQDPGQGLRLIYYSQIVNDFQKGDIAEGYSVSREKKESFPLTVTSAQKNPTAFYLCASSMGWTGIQETQYFGPGTRLLVL.

A remark on this clone: The CDR3 end lies 3 residues beyond the end of the read and is filled in from the germline J gene. The chain combines TRBV20-1 with TRBJ1-2; 7 bases fit TRBD1. CDR3 length: 12 amino acids. CDR1 is DFQATT, CDR2 SNEGSKA, per germline (reference sequence). With V trimmed by 6 bases and J by 4 bases, 5 bases remained unmatched. The CDR3 protein is CSATRTGYGYTF. The sequenced CDR3 bases are TGCAGTGCGACCAGGACAGGCTATGGC.

This clone is medium-sized by frequency. CDR3 DNA, as far as it was read: TGTGCCAGCAGTTTCGACAGGGCCCAGAACACCGGGGAG. This gives the protein CASSFDRAQNTGE. The full CDR3 sequence reads CASSFDRAQNTGELFF. V usage is TRBV6-2 or TRBV6-3 and J usage is TRBJ2-2, with 7 bases matching TRBD1. The CDR3 end is not reached by the read, which stops 3 residues before it; the germline J gene fills it in. This CDR3 is built from 16 residues. The V segment lost 4 bases and the J segment 1 base; nucleotides outside the gene matches: 6. CDR1 and CDR2 (germline): MNHEY, SVGEGT.

Its frequency marks this clone as medium-sized. The CDR3 goes on 3 residues after the read ends, and that part is filled in from the germline J gene. J is TRBJ2-5 and V is TRBV7-3, with 8 nucleotides matching TRBD2. The V and J ends lost 5 bases and 1 base, in that order; junction bases with no gene match: 6. The CDR3 runs to 15 residues. Germline assignment: CDR1 SGHTA and CDR2 FQGTGA. The CDR3 sequence is CASSPSGGAQETQYF. The part of the CDR3 DNA that was read is TGTGCCAGCAGCCCCTCCGGGGGGGCCCAAGAGACC.

About this clone itself: The sequence runs out 3 residues before the end of the CDR3; the remainder is reconstructed from the germline J gene. This chain links TRBV7-8 with TRBJ2-3; 13 bases line up with TRBD2. The CDR3 length is 16 residues. The germline gives CDR1 SGHVS, CDR2 FQNEAQ. V shed 5 bases, J shed 2 bases, and the junction held 4 bases outside the gene matches. Here the CDR3 reads CASSKTSGRATDTQYF. CDR3 bases read: TGTGCCAGCAGCAAAACTAGCGGGAGGGCCACAGATACG.

The part of the CDR3 DNA that was read is TGTGCCAGCAGCTCCATAGACAGGTTCTACGAG. Protein sequence: CASSSIDRFYE. The full CDR3 protein reads CASSSIDRFYEQYF. This chain joins TRBV13 and TRBJ2-7, with D tentatively TRBD1 (6 bases). Read sequence stops 3 residues before the CDR3 end, and the germline J gene provides the missing end. The CDR3 is made up of 14 amino acids. Per germline, CDR1 PRHDT and CDR2 FYEKMQ (reference sequence). Trimming shortened V by 4 bases and J by 3 bases, and 13 bases separated the two germline ends.

About this clone itself: The read ends 3 residues early relative to the CDR3; the germline J gene fills the gap. This chain joins TRBV30 and TRBJ2-2; tentatively, D is TRBD1 (6 bases). CDR3 size: 17 residues. Germline loops: CDR1 GTSNPN, CDR2 SVGIG (reference sequence). The V end lost 0 bases, the J end lost 5 bases, and 19 bases lay between the germline ends. The CDR3 DNA, read in part, is TGTGCCTGGAGTGTACGGGGTCTGACAGGCGGAACCGGGGAG. As protein: CAWSVRGLTGGTGE. The whole CDR3 sequence is CAWSVRGLTGGTGELFF.

In regard to this clone: The read gets to within 3 residues of the CDR3 end, and the germline J gene fills in the rest. The rearrangement uses TRBV7-2 and TRBJ2-7; 9 positions agree with TRBD1. The length of the CDR3 is 14 residues. Germline CDR1 and CDR2: SGHTA and FQGNSA. Trimming cost V 4 bases and J 4 bases; bases outside gene matches: 5. The sequenced part of the CDR3 DNA is TGTGCCAGCAGCTCCCGACAGGGGGTTTACGAG. Its protein is CASSSRQGVYE. The complete CDR3 reads CASSSRQGVYEQYF. The complete variable domain, with remaining parts taken from reference TRBV7-2 and TRBJ2-7, reads GAGVSQSPSNKVTEKGKDVELRCDPISGHTALYWYRQSLGQGLEFLIYFQGNSAPDKSGLPSDRFSAERTGGSVSTLTIQRTQQEDSAVYLCASSSRQGVYEQYFGPGTRLTVT.

In the case of this clone: From the germline J gene comes the end of the CDR3, since the read stops 3 residues before it. This rearrangement joins TRBV20-1 to TRBJ2-1; 8 nucleotides agree with TRBD2. With V trimmed by 0 bases and J by 6 bases, 7 bases remained unmatched. This CDR3 is 15 amino acids long. Germline loops: CDR1 DFQATT, CDR2 SNEGSKA (reference sequence). The sequenced part of the CDR3 DNA is TGCAGTGCTAGAGATTTCGGGGGGGCCCTCAATGAG. This encodes CSARDFGGALNE. In full, the CDR3 is CSARDFGGALNEQFF.

Notes on this clone: The sequence runs out 3 residues before the end of the CDR3; the remainder is reconstructed from the germline J gene. This chain connects TRBV18 to TRBJ2-6, with TRBD1 identical over 7 bases. The germline gives CDR1 KGHSH, CDR2 LQKENI. The CDR3 has 16 residues. J gave up 0 bases and V 4 bases, and 3 bases lay outside the gene matches. The DNA read from the CDR3 is TGTGCCAGCTCACGACAGGGTCCCTCTGGGGCCAACGTC. Translation: CASSRQGPSGANV. The entire CDR3 protein is CASSRQGPSGANVLTF.

About this clone: The read finishes 3 residues shy of the CDR3 end, and the germline J gene is used to complete it. V usage is TRBV12-3 or TRBV12-4 and J usage is TRBJ2-1; TRBD2 agrees at 7 bases. The CDR3 contains 14 residues. V gave up 2 bases and J gave up 5 bases; unmatched junction bases: 3. This CDR3 is CASSLSGNNNEQFF. CDR3 bases read: TGTGCCAGCAGTTTAAGCGGGAACAACAATGAG.

To note about this clone: With the read ending 3 residues before the CDR3 end, the germline J gene is used to fill in that end. The chain joins TRBV9 to TRBJ1-2; 8 positions agree with TRBD1. This CDR3 has 15 amino acids. CDR1 and CDR2 (germline): SGDLS, YYNGEE. V lost 4 bases to trimming and J lost 5 bases; unmatched junction nucleotides: 10. The CDR3 protein is CASSKTGEPSYGYTF. The sequenced CDR3 bases are TGTGCCAGCAGCAAGACAGGGGAGCCTTCTTATGGC.

CDR3 DNA (partial): TGCAGTGCTAGAGTTGGAGGGTTAGAGACC. Amino acid sequence: CSARVGGLET. The full-length CDR3 reads as CSARVGGLETQYF. The gene calls are TRBV20-1 and TRBJ2-5, with a tentative D call TRBD2 (6 bases). The read halts 3 residues ahead of the CDR3 end, with the missing end drawn from the germline J gene. CDR1 is DFQATT and CDR2 is SNEGSKA in the germline V gene (reference sequence). V was shortened by 1 base and J by 4 bases, with 10 bases between the two germline ends. The CDR3 totals 13 residues.

Note on this clone: The CDR3 goes on 3 residues after the read ends, and that part is filled in from the germline J gene. The chain carries TRBV11-2 and TRBJ1-1, with D maybe TRBD1 (6 bases). The CDR3 is 13 residues long. Germline CDR1 and CDR2: SGHAT and FQNNGV. The V end lost 0 bases, the J end lost 5 bases, and 7 bases lay between the germline ends. Incomplete CDR3 DNA: TGTGCCAGCAGCTTAGATCAGGGGACTGAA. Residues: CASSLDQGTE. The full CDR3 protein reads CASSLDQGTEAFF. Full variable domain (outside the CDR3, taken from reference TRBV11-2 and TRBJ1-1): EAGVAQSPRYKIIEKRQSVAFWCNPISGHATLYWYQQILGQGPKLLIQFQNNGVVDDSQLPKDRFSAERLKGVDSTLKIQPAKLEDSAVYLCASSLDQGTEAFFGQGTRLTVV.